This TCR beta chain was observed in a study of a mutant IDH1 vaccine in newly diagnosed glioma. Study details: Earlier therapy was either radiotherapy, temozolomide, or both, and most got both.

The protocol was immunoSEQ multiplex PCR, while the TCRdb copy is restricted to in-frame clones and leaves out a portion. The table lists 65,000 or so clones, approximately 85% of them singletons. Regarding time point: week 23, last vaccination. Doses of 300 ug of mutant IDH1 20-mer peptide were given with topical imiquimod. Remarks on this clone: Its antigen remains unidentified.

V was trimmed by 7 bases and J by 5 bases, leaving 16 bases between them. This CDR3 has 14 residues. Looked up from germline, CDR1 is MNHEY and CDR2 is SMNVEV (reference sequence). The sample consisted of PBMCs, taken from a glioma patient whose treatment included an IDH1 peptide vaccine. The rearrangement joins TRBV27 to TRBJ2-3; a possible D gene is TRBD2 (6 bases). This TCR derives from a man aged 25 to 40 with glioma. The CDR3 coding sequence is TGTGCCAGCAAATCGGGGGTACACGTAGATACGCAGTATTTT. Its protein product is CASKSGVHVDTQYF.